Described below is a single TCR beta chain sequence and its context. Its antigen is currently unknown. Germline-derived CDR1 and CDR2 are ENHRY and SYGVKD. This CDR3 spans 16 amino acids. V lost 2 bases, J lost 9 bases, and 22 bases lay in between. Next came a second PCR, run for about 6 to 12 cycles, which used a sample-barcoded 5' primer along with a J-beta primer mix. Every cDNA was tagged by a template-switch adaptor with 12 random nucleotides. TCRdb re-derived calls from the 5' RACE reads in MiXCR, one entry per CDR3 protein. The sample consists of around 1,000,000 distinct CDR3 sequences, 20% to 25% of them appearing once. The data stem from a study of blood T cells in healthy people across ages. Points from the study as a whole: For the donors, CMV status was unknown and possibly confounded expanded clonotype changes.

This sample also appeared in a second study, on T cells of mothers and their children. As reported in that work: At around 1.5 ug per 15 ul, all of the extracted RNA went into cDNA synthesis.

The gene calls are TRBV10-3 and TRBJ1-1; no clear D gene. Sequencing was carried out using blood. This TCR was recovered from a girl under 10 years old in good health. CDR3 DNA sequence: TGTGCCATCAGTGAGCGGTTTAGGCAAAGTGACTCTAAAGCTTTCTTT. Amino acid sequence: CAISERFRQSDSKAFF.